These T cell receptor beta chains were read from a single sample in a study of naive and memory T cell subsets. TCRdb re-called the UMI-ligation and nested PCR reads through MiXCR, storing one row per CDR3 protein. The data hold approximately 140,000 distinct CDR3 sequences, with approximately 15% observed a single time. Sequenced material: naive CD4+ T cells from blood. The receptors originated from a human donor in good health. The CDR3 runs from the conserved cysteine through the conserved F or W. The D gene is left open where the match is weak. Rows give clone size only sometimes, using once, few, many, or a class for an expanded clone.

-,TRBV29-1,TRBD2,TRBJ2-1,CSVAEGLAGTGEQFF,TGCAGCGTTGCAGAGGGACTAGCGGGCACGGGTGAGCAGTTCTTC
-,TRBV4-1,-,TRBJ2-3,CASSQGLGGTAADTQYF,TGCGCCAGCAGCCAAGGTTTGGGCGGGACAGCGGCAGATACGCAGTATTTT
few,TRBV10-3,-,TRBJ1-2,CAISPRGVLNYGYTF,TGTGCCATCAGCCCGCGAGGGGTACTGAACTATGGCTACACCTTC
-,TRBV6-6,TRBD1,TRBJ1-5,CASSPHQGQGPGQPQHF,TGTGCCAGCAGTCCCCACCAGGGACAGGGGCCGGGTCAGCCCCAGCATTTT
-,TRBV6-2/TRBV6-3,TRBD2,TRBJ2-3,CASTGLARSTDTQYF,TGTGCCAGCACCGGACTAGCGCGGAGCACAGATACGCAGTATTTT
-,TRBV20-1,-,TRBJ1-5,CSARGTGNQPQHF,TGCAGTGCTAGGGGAACGGGCAATCAGCCCCAGCATTTT
few,TRBV14,TRBD2,TRBJ2-1,CASSSLAGGVQFF,TGTGCCAGCAGTTCACTAGCGGGAGGGGTGCAGTTCTTC
many,TRBV12-3/TRBV12-4,-,TRBJ1-1,CASSWDRETEAFF,TGTGCCAGCAGCTGGGACCGCGAAACTGAAGCTTTCTTT
-,TRBV7-9,-,TRBJ2-7,CASSPEVGEQYF,TGTGCCAGCAGCCCTGAAGTGGGCGAGCAGTACTTC
-,TRBV7-9,TRBD2,TRBJ2-1,CASSLGAGAYNEQFF,TGTGCCAGCAGCTTAGGGGCGGGGGCCTACAATGAGCAGTTCTTC
-,TRBV12-3/TRBV12-4,-,TRBJ2-2,CASSRGATGELFF,TGTGCCAGCAGTCGCGGGGCGACCGGGGAGCTGTTTTTT
many,TRBV5-4,TRBD2,TRBJ2-2,CASSPGTSGRPGELFF,TGTGCCAGCAGCCCGGGGACTAGCGGGAGACCCGGGGAGCTGTTTTTT
few,TRBV11-2,TRBD2,TRBJ2-3,CASSFGGTSGPQTDTQYF,TGTGCCAGCAGTTTTGGGGGGACTAGCGGGCCCCAAACGGATACGCAGTATTTT
-,TRBV28,-,TRBJ2-7,CASSFPRDNYEQYF,TGTGCCAGCAGTTTCCCCAGGGACAACTACGAGCAGTACTTC
few,TRBV10-3,TRBD1,TRBJ2-7,CAISGGQGAPDEQYF,TGTGCCATCAGCGGGGGACAGGGGGCACCGGACGAGCAGTACTTC